The 28 T cell receptor beta chains reported below all come from one sample, sequenced in a study of response to subunit inactivated influenza vaccine. TCRdb fed the RT-PCR reads into MiXCR, producing one record per CDR3 protein. There are 450,000 to 550,000 distinct CDR3 sequences in the sample; 25% occur only once, and 1.9% lies in the top ten. The input for sequencing was CD4+ T cells sorted from PBMCs, taken roughly 5 days after vaccination. Receptors were obtained from a man over 45 who received an inactivated influenza vaccine.

There are a few counts of this clonotype. The CDR3 sequence is CSATARGNIQYF. CDR3 nucleotide sequence: TGCAGTGCTACAGCCCGAGGGAACATTCAGTACTTC. V gene TRBV20-1 combines with J gene TRBJ2-4, with a tentative D call TRBD2 (5 bases). Looked up from germline, CDR1 is DFQATT and CDR2 is SNEGSKA (reference sequence). V lost 4 bases and J lost 7, with 11 bases in between. The CDR3 has 12 residues.

At least ten counts were recorded for this clonotype. The chain combines TRBV20-1 with TRBJ2-1; 14 bases fit TRBD2. Germline CDR1 and CDR2: DFQATT and SNEGSKA (reference sequence). V gave up 6 bases and J gave up 2 bases; unmatched junction bases: 6. The CDR3 spans 16 residues. CDR3 region: CSATGLAGVPYNEQFF. CDR3 sequence (DNA): TGCAGTGCCACGGGACTAGCGGGAGTACCCTACAATGAGCAGTTCTTC.

The table lists this clonotype with a few counts. The V gene is TRBV7-2, the J gene TRBJ2-1, with D possibly being TRBD2 (7 bases). There are 15 residues in the CDR3. With 1 base removed from V and 2 bases from J, the gap between germline ends came to 9 bases. Germline CDR1 and CDR2: SGHTA and FQGNSA. In DNA form, the CDR3 reads TGTGCCAGCAGCTTAGAGGGGGGGGCCTACAATGAGCAGTTCTTC. This translates into CASSLEGGAYNEQFF.

A few counts support this clonotype. The chain joins TRBV6-5 to TRBJ2-4, with TRBD1 matching 10 bases. The germline V gene has CDR1 MNHEY and CDR2 SVGAGI. The V gene end was trimmed by 1 base and the J gene end by 1 base; junction bases not matched to a gene: 1. The CDR3 consists of 16 residues. The CDR3 region is CASSYLGQGAKNIQYF. DNA for the CDR3: TGTGCCAGCAGTTACTTGGGACAGGGGGCCAAAAACATTCAGTACTTC.

The chain joins TRBV30 to TRBJ2-7, with D tentatively TRBD1 (6 bases). Looked up from germline, CDR1 is GTSNPN and CDR2 is SVGIG (reference sequence). With 1 base removed from V and 4 bases from J, the gap between germline ends came to 14 bases. This CDR3 comprises 14 residues. CDR3 sequence (DNA): TGTGCCTGGAGTGGAAACAGGGTAAAGTACGAGCAGTACTTC. Translated: CAWSGNRVKYEQYF.

V gene TRBV3-1 combines with J gene TRBJ2-7; D possibly corresponds to TRBD1 (5 bases). Germline CDR1 is LGHDT and CDR2 is YNNKEL (reference sequence). This CDR3 is 17 amino acids long. Trimming took 0 bases from V and 3 from J, leaving 18 bases between them. The CDR3 is CASSQDHETETVYEQYF. CDR3 DNA sequence: TGTGCCAGCAGCCAAGATCATGAGACAGAGACAGTCTACGAGCAGTACTTC.

This rearrangement joins TRBV6-2 or TRBV6-3 to TRBJ1-6; possibly TRBD1 for D (5 bases). There are 14 residues in the CDR3. The germline gives CDR1 MNHEY, CDR2 SVGEGT. Deletions cut 5 bases from V and 7 bases from J, with 12 bases between. The CDR3 region is CASSRDRINSPLHF. The CDR3 region has the DNA TGTGCCAGCAGTCGGGACCGGATCAATTCACCCCTCCACTTT.

The chain joins TRBV4-3 to TRBJ2-7; 7 nucleotides align to TRBD2. The CDR3 extends over 16 amino acids. CDR1 is LGHNA, CDR2 YSLEER, per germline. V lost 0 bases, J lost 4 bases, and 9 bases stayed unmatched. CDR3: CASSQDLLAEVYEQYF. The DNA of the CDR3 is TGCGCCAGCAGCCAAGACTTGCTAGCGGAGGTATACGAGCAGTACTTC.

The rearrangement joins TRBV5-1 to TRBJ2-3; no clear D gene. The germline V gene has CDR1 SGHRS and CDR2 YFSETQ. The CDR3 is made up of 13 amino acids. The germline V and J ends were trimmed by 3 bases and 6 bases, with 11 bases remaining between them. The CDR3: CASSSYPGDTQYF. CDR3 DNA sequence: TGCGCCAGCAGCTCTTACCCTGGGGATACGCAGTATTTT.

This clonotype showed up just a few times. The V call is TRBV7-9, the J call TRBJ2-7, with 12 bases that match TRBD1. The CDR3 has 15 amino acids. CDR1 is SEHNR and CDR2 is FQNEAQ in the germline V gene (reference sequence). With 5 bases clipped from V and 7 bases from J, the junction kept 9 bases outside the gene matches. CDR3 DNA: TGTGCCAGCAGCCCTGGGGACAGGGGGCCATGGGAGCAGTACTTC. Translated, it gives CASSPGDRGPWEQYF. The whole variable domain, filled in from reference TRBV7-9 and TRBJ2-7, reads DTGVSQNPRHKITKRGQNVTFRCDPISEHNRLYWYRQTLGQGPEFLTYFQNEAQLEKSRLLSDRFSAERPKGSFSTLEIQRTEQGDSAMYLCASSPGDRGPWEQYFGPGTRLTVT.

The chain carries TRBV11-1 and TRBJ2-7; no clear D. This CDR3 contains 15 residues. Germline CDR1 and CDR2: SGHAT and FQDESV (reference sequence). Trimming left V 0 bases short and J 1 base short, with 10 bases between. CDR3 in amino acids: CASSLAVGYSYEQYF. The CDR3 nucleotides read TGTGCCAGCAGCTTAGCGGTGGGGTATTCCTACGAGCAGTACTTC.

Only a few counts were recorded for this clonotype. The chain carries TRBV6-1 and TRBJ2-3; D is unresolved. The V end was cut by 8 bases, the J end by 4 bases, with 22 bases between. The CDR3 runs to 16 residues. Germline lookup yields CDR1 MNHNS and CDR2 SASEGT. Here the CDR3 reads CASPLTTFRSADTQYF. Here the CDR3 DNA reads TGTGCCAGCCCCTTGACCACCTTCCGTTCCGCAGATACGCAGTATTTT.

V usage is TRBV28 and J usage is TRBJ2-7; the D is unclear. Germline V gene lookup returns CDR1 MDHEN and CDR2 SYDVKM. There are 14 residues in the CDR3. V dropped 3 bases and J dropped 2 bases, with 11 bases sitting between them. The CDR3 nucleotides read TGTGCCAGCAGTTTGGGAACCCTTCCCTACGAGCAGTACTTC. The encoded protein is CASSLGTLPYEQYF.

The rearrangement joins TRBV10-3 to TRBJ2-2, with a possible D match to TRBD1 (6 bases). The CDR3 loop spans 15 amino acids. V dropped 1 base and J dropped 5 bases, with 11 bases sitting between them. From germline, CDR1 is ENHRY and CDR2 SYGVKD. The CDR3 DNA is TGTGCCATCAGTGAGTGGCAGGGGCGGACCGGGGAGCTGTTTTTT. Encoded protein: CAISEWQGRTGELFF.

The chain has TRBV5-1 and TRBJ2-2; 10 positions agree with TRBD1. From germline, CDR1 is SGHRS and CDR2 YFSETQ. CDR3 length: 17 amino acids. Unmatched junction bases numbered 7, after V lost 1 base and J lost 4 bases. Here the CDR3 reads CASSLRADRGSTGELFF. The CDR3 bases are TGCGCCAGCAGCTTGAGAGCGGACAGGGGGAGCACCGGGGAGCTGTTTTTT.

The rearrangement joins TRBV20-1 to TRBJ1-1, with 8 bases aligning to TRBD1. CDR1 and CDR2 (germline): DFQATT, SNEGSKA (reference sequence). This CDR3 region has 13 residues. V was clipped by 6 bases and J by 1 base; unmatched bases: 4. The CDR3: CSASGGPNTEAFF. In DNA form, the CDR3 reads TGCAGTGCGTCAGGGGGCCCGAACACTGAAGCTTTCTTT.

This clonotype was picked up a small number of times. The chain couples TRBV5-1 to TRBJ1-1, with D perhaps TRBD1 (5 bases). V was clipped by 4 bases and J by 3 bases, with 19 bases between them. Germline CDR1 is SGHRS and CDR2 is YFSETQ. This CDR3 region has 16 residues. CDR3 DNA sequence: TGCGCCAGCAGCATACAGCGGAGGGGATCGGACACTGAAGCTTTCTTT. Its translation is CASSIQRRGSDTEAFF. Full variable domain (remainder filled in from reference TRBV5-1 and TRBJ1-1): KAGVTQTPRYLIKTRGQQVTLSCSPISGHRSVSWYQQTPGQGLQFLFEYFSETQRNKGNFPGRFSGRQFSNSRSEMNVSTLELGDSALYLCASSIQRRGSDTEAFFGQGTRLTVV.

This chain connects TRBV3-1 to TRBJ1-1; TRBD1 might be the D (5 bases). This CDR3 spans 14 amino acids. CDR1 is LGHDT, CDR2 YNNKEL, per germline (reference sequence). V was shortened by 1 base and J by 6 bases, with 12 bases between the two germline ends. The DNA for the CDR3 is TGTGCCAGCAGCCAAGTCTCCAGGACATCTGAAGCTTTCTTT. Protein: CASSQVSRTSEAFF. Together with reference TRBV3-1 and TRBJ1-1, the CDR3 gives the full variable domain: DTAVSQTPKYLVTQMGNDKSIKCEQNLGHDTMYWYKQDSKKFLKIMFSYNNKELIINETVPNRFSPKSPDKAHLNLHINSLELGDSAVYFCASSQVSRTSEAFFGQGTRLTVV.

This clonotype was observed a few times. The V gene is TRBV4-3, the J gene TRBJ2-6; a possible D gene is TRBD1 (5 bases). The CDR3 is 15 amino acids. The ends were cut back, 4 bases at V and 3 bases at J, with 10 bases in the middle. CDR1 is LGHNA and CDR2 is YSLEER in the germline V gene. The CDR3 spells CASSPQVSGANVLTF. The CDR3 coding sequence is TGCGCCAGCAGCCCACAGGTTAGTGGGGCCAACGTCCTGACTTTC.

The chain is built from TRBV9 and TRBJ1-4; the D gene is possibly TRBD1 (5 bases). In germline, CDR1 is SGDLS, CDR2 YYNGEE. The CDR3 consists of 16 residues. Deletions cut 4 bases from V and 7 bases from J, with 20 bases between. In DNA, the CDR3 is TGTGCCAGCAGCCCCGGACCAGGACAACGACTTGAAAAACTGTTTTTT. Translation: CASSPGPGQRLEKLFF.

The J gene is TRBJ2-5, the V gene TRBV18, with 7 bases fitting TRBD1. The germline CDR1 and CDR2 sequences are KGHSH and LQKENI. The CDR3 is 13 residues long. J lost 5 bases, V lost 5 bases, and 5 bases had no gene match. CDR3 sequence (DNA): TGTGCCAGCTCAATGACAGGGTTGGAGACCCAGTACTTC. Translation gives CASSMTGLETQYF.

This clonotype was found many times. V is TRBV21-1 and J is TRBJ1-6; TRBD1 was called by the table and not checked on the DNA. TRBV21-1 is an annotated pseudogene. The CDR3 totals 19 residues. CDR3 loop: CASSLQQALSAPLRSPLHF. CDR3 in DNA: TGTGCCAGCAGCTTACAGCAGGCCCTTTCGGCGCCCTTGCGTTCACCCCTCCACTTT.

The chain employs TRBV12-3 or TRBV12-4 and TRBJ2-3, with 11 bases aligning to TRBD1. The ends lost 8 bases at V and 8 bases at J; junction bases unmatched: 9. The CDR3 loop spans 14 amino acids. CDR3 sequence reads: CASRPGQGVGTQYF. CDR3 nucleotide sequence: TGTGCCAGCCGACCGGGACAGGGGGTCGGTACGCAGTATTTT.

The chain links TRBV30 to TRBJ2-1; unclear D gene. Looked up from germline, CDR1 is GTSNPN and CDR2 is SVGIG (reference sequence). The length of the CDR3 is 12 residues. Trimming left V 4 bases short and J 7 bases short, with 11 bases between. The CDR3, as DNA: TGTGCCTGGACTGGGGTTCGGAATGAGCAGTTCTTC. Protein sequence: CAWTGVRNEQFF.

The count of this clonotype is one. The rearrangement joins TRBV6-4 to TRBJ2-3, with 11 bases lining up with TRBD2. The CDR3 length is 15 residues. Germline V gene sequence: CDR1 MRHNA, CDR2 SNTAGT. V lost 6 bases and J lost 7; bases outside the gene matches: 9. The CDR3 nucleotides are TGTGCCAGCAGCGCTACTAGCGGGAGTATCAATACGCAGTATTTT. Translation: CASSATSGSINTQYF.

The chain joins TRBV6-6 to TRBJ2-1; unclear D gene. The V end was cut by 0 bases, the J end by 9 bases, with 6 bases between. The CDR3 runs 12 residues. The germline V gene has CDR1 MNHNY and CDR2 SVGAGI (reference sequence). This chain's CDR3 is CASSYSGSEQFF. The CDR3 coding sequence is TGTGCCAGCAGTTACTCAGGTAGTGAGCAGTTCTTC.

The chain combines TRBV20-1 with TRBJ1-3; TRBD1 might be the D (5 bases). The CDR3 contains 15 residues. V lost 6 bases and J lost 4, with 19 bases in between. Germline V gene sequence: CDR1 DFQATT, CDR2 SNEGSKA (reference sequence). Written as DNA, the CDR3 is TGCAGTGCAAGAAAGGGGAGGTCAAGGGGAAACACCATATATTTT. It codes for CSARKGRSRGNTIYF.

The V and J genes are TRBV6-1 and TRBJ2-1, with 7 bases matching TRBD1. The CDR3 loop spans 14 amino acids. Trimming took 6 bases from V and 7 from J; bases not matched to a gene: 9. Per germline, CDR1 MNHNS and CDR2 SASEGT. The CDR3 bases are TGTGCCAGCAGGAGGGGGCCCGAAGGGAATGAGCAGTTCTTC. Translation: CASRRGPEGNEQFF.